This T cell receptor (beta chain) was documented in a study of T cell responses to AZD1222 COVID-19 vaccine. Produced via immunoSEQ multiplex PCR; TCRdb's table is partial and in-frame only. Of roughly 140,000 clones listed, around 88% are singletons. Broader study findings: At 160-218 and 743-854, vaccine-associated CD4 TCRs were dominant, and they spanned spike.

V was trimmed by 5 bases and J by 1 base, leaving 5 bases between them. The CDR3 covers 12 residues. CDR1 SGHNT and CDR2 YENEEA come from the germline V gene. A word on this clone: As yet, its antigen is unknown.

The sequence was collected from an adult in good health. Sequenced material: peripheral blood, taken on day 0 of MenACWY control vaccination. J is TRBJ1-2 and V is TRBV11-3; D unresolved. CDR3 amino acids: CASSPDNYGYTF. The CDR3 nucleotides are TGTGCCAGCAGCCCAGATAACTATGGCTACACCTTC. Supplemented by reference TRBV11-3 and TRBJ1-2, the full variable domain reads EAGVVQSPRYKIIEKKQPVAFWCNPISGHNTLYWYLQNLGQGPELLIRYENEEAVDDSQLPKDRFSAERLKGVDSTLKIQPAELGDSAVYLCASSPDNYGYTFGSGTRLTVV.